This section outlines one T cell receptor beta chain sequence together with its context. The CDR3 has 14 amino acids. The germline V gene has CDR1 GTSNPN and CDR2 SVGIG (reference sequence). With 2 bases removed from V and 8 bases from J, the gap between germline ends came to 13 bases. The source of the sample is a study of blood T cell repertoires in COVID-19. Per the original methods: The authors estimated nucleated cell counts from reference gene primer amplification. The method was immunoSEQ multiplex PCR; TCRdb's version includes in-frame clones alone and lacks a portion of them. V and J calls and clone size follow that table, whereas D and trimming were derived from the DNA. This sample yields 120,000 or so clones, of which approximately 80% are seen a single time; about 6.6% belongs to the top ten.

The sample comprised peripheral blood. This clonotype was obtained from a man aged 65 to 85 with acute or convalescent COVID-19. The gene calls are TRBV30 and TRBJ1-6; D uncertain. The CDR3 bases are TGTGCCTGGAGTCTCTCGGGGAAATATTCACCCCTCCACTTT. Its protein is CAWSLSGKYSPLHF.